This T cell receptor (beta chain) derives from a study of identical twins (dated by TCRdb to about 2016). Looking at the study overall: To test whether fetal clonotypes persist, this study deep-sequenced TCR alpha and beta repertoires from monozygotic twins, from unrelated adults of various ages, and from cord blood. Replicate twin experiments were performed at different times using different library preparation protocols to rule out contamination. Overall results and qualifications from the work: Recombination models systematically underestimated out-of-frame TCR alpha sharing in monozygotic twins but agreed with sharing between unrelated individuals. Compared with coincidental sharing between unrelated individuals, out-of-frame TCR alpha sequences shared between twins showed an excess of sequences with low generation probability. Excess twin sharing in beta out-of-frame sequences was weaker because fewer shared sequences lowered the signal-to-noise ratio. Zero-insertion analyses could be partly confounded by invariant T cells such as MAIT and iNKT, though diverse VJ usage argued against such confounding for most clonotypes. Abundant cord blood beta clonotypes carried fewer insertions; young adult naive repertoires showed a weaker similar trend, while memory repertoires showed none. Because the same donors could not be followed over many years, the conclusions relied on cross-sectional statistical analysis.

This clonotype was counted a few times. This receptor's antigen is unknown. No much larger clonotype is one base removed from it; base qualities were not supplied. Ends trimmed: V by 5 bases, J by 0 bases; bases unmatched to a gene: 10. Reading the germline V gene (reference sequence) gives CDR1 SGHNT and CDR2 YYREEE. The CDR3 goes from the cysteine to the phenylalanine over 16 residues. Just the 48-base CDR3 DNA is kept, in frame starting at base 1. Every donor in the study was a healthy Caucasian. The twin cohort comprised three pairs of female monozygotic twins, all aged roughly 18 to 29 years. The RNA used for TCR libraries was isolated from peripheral blood mononuclear cells. Library preparation used 5' RACE. The sample was run on an Illumina HiSeq 2000. Template switching introduced a universal primer binding site; the final cDNA contained a unique molecular identifier, enabling accurate counting of TCR cDNA molecules. Specific primers in the conserved constant-segment region were used to synthesize first-strand cDNA for TCR alpha and beta chains. To control for contamination, each cDNA library was double barcoded with a SMART-Mk sample barcode plus Illumina barcodes. TruSeq adapter sequences, together with Illumina sample barcodes, were added in two successive PCR steps. The TCR alpha and beta cDNA libraries were sequenced on the Illumina HiSeq platform using custom primers. As for the original processing: Unique molecular identifiers were extracted from raw reads with MiGEC, and CDR3 positions were determined with MiXCR. Recombination models were inferred per individual with the repgenHMM and IGoR tools using an EM algorithm. The analysis of shared clonotypes was done with the tcR package in R, with sharing normalized by the product of cloneset sizes. Out-of-frame nonproductive sequences were analyzed to study raw recombination free of thymic and clonal selection effects. Using fastp at Q25 and MiXCR, TCRdb reprocessed the public reads and kept productive beta chains. CDR3 protein sequences are deduplicated, and each keeps its most common genes and DNA. TCRdb's processing, not the authors' own work, is the source of the V and J calls. This sample comprises nearly 900,000 distinct CDR3 sequences, about 12% of them detected only once. The ten most abundant clones make up roughly 1.5% of the sample.

These data are also associated with another study on yellow fever vaccine responses in identical twins. As the second publication notes: According to the authors, in identical twins the way T cells responded to vaccination appeared partly convergent and partly personalized. In the study, vaccine-responding T cell clones were precisely tracked in identical twins.

Sequenced sample: PBMCs. Recombination connected TRBV5-4 to TRBJ2-5, and 7 junctional nucleotides match TRBD2. The receptor was isolated from a woman between 18 and 29 years old in good health. CDR3 sequence: CASRLPSRGDQETQYF. The bases are TGTGCCAGCAGGTTACCTTCACGGGGGGACCAAGAGACCCAGTACTTC.